The rows below give T cell receptor beta chains drawn from one sample of a study of cytomegalovirus exposure and HLA in healthy donors. Data came from immunoSEQ multiplex PCR; TCRdb stores just in-frame clones and leaves some out. The data contain roughly 200,000 clones, approximately 86% of them singletons. The material sequenced was PBMCs. Receptor source: a boy younger than 10 in good health and CMV-seronegative. The CDR3 runs from the conserved cysteine through the conserved F or W. Fields, in order: D gene, clone size, J gene, V gene, CDR3 DNA, CDR3 protein. The D gene is left open where the match is weak. The size of a clone is reported for some rows only, either as once, few or many, or as a class for expanded clones.

>TRBD1|NA|TRBJ2-7|TRBV30
TGTGCCTGGTCCTCATCCGGGACAGGGAGCCACGAGCAGTACTTC
CAWSSSGTGSHEQYF
>TRBD1|NA|TRBJ2-5|TRBV28
TGTGCCAGCAGGCTCACAGGGGGCGAAGAGACCCAGTACTTC
CASRLTGGEETQYF
>TRBD1|NA|TRBJ2-5|TRBV29-1
TGCAGCGCCGCATTGGGACAGGGGGGTCCGGGGACCCAGTACTTC
CSAALGQGGPGTQYF
>TRBD1|NA|TRBJ2-7|TRBV5-1
TGCGCCAGCAGCCCTACAGGGGGTTATGGGGAGCAGTACTTC
CASSPTGGYGEQYF
>TRBD1|NA|TRBJ1-2|TRBV19
TGTGCCAGTACTAGGACAGGGAGCGGCTACACCTTC
CASTRTGSGYTF
>NA|NA|TRBJ2-6|TRBV27
TGTGCCAGCAGTTTTAGTCGCTCTGGGGCCAACGTCCTGACTTTC
CASSFSRSGANVLTF
>TRBD1|NA|TRBJ2-7|TRBV13
TGTGCCAGCAGCCGTAGAGACAGGGGGCTCGACGAGCAGTACTTC
CASSRRDRGLDEQYF
>NA|NA|TRBJ2-1|TRBV20-1
TGCAGTGCCTCAGGCAACAATGAGCAGTTCTTC
CSASGNNEQFF
>TRBD2|NA|TRBJ2-1|TRBV19
TGTGCCAGTAGTATAGGAGGTGGGACTAGCTGGACGAGGAATGAGCAGTTCTTC
CASSIGGGTSWTRNEQFF
>NA|once|TRBJ2-5|TRBV4-1
TGCGCCAGCAGCCTCCGCCCCTTGGGGGGGGCCATCCCGGGGGAGACCCAGTACTTC
CASSLRPLGGAIPGETQYF
>TRBD2|NA|TRBJ2-5|TRBV2
TGTGCCAGCAGCCGCGGACTAGCGGGGCAAGAGACCCAGTACTTC
CASSRGLAGQETQYF
>NA|NA|TRBJ1-6|TRBV2
TGTGCCAGCGGGGAGGTATACTATAATTCACCCCTCCACTTT
CASGEVYYNSPLHF
>TRBD1|NA|TRBJ1-5|TRBV19
TGTGCCAGTACCCGGACAGGGGAGCGGCAGCCCCAGCATTTT
CASTRTGERQPQHF
>NA|NA|TRBJ2-1|TRBV9
TGTGCCAGCAGCCTTACAAACAATGAGCAGTTCTTC
CASSLTNNEQFF
>NA|NA|TRBJ1-5|TRBV5-6
TGTGCCAGCAGCCGAAGGGGTGGGGCACTAAATCAGCCCCAGCATTTT
CASSRRGGALNQPQHF
>NA|NA|TRBJ1-5|TRBV27
TGTGCCAGCAGTTTATTTCCAGGGAATCAGCCCCAGCATTTT
CASSLFPGNQPQHF
>TRBD2|NA|TRBJ2-1|TRBV11-3
TGTGCCAGCAGCTTCACTAGCGGAGATTACAATGAGCAGTTCTTC
CASSFTSGDYNEQFF
>TRBD1|once|TRBJ2-2|TRBV7-3
TGTGCCAGCAGCCATGGACAGGGACGGACCGGGGAGCTGTTTTTT
CASSHGQGRTGELFF
>TRBD2|NA|TRBJ2-7|TRBV7-3
TGTGCCAGCAGCTTAGGTCCCGGGACTAGCGGGAGTGGGTACGAGCAGTACTTC
CASSLGPGTSGSGYEQYF
>TRBD1|NA|TRBJ2-5|TRBV6-1
TGTGCCAGCATGACAGGGTTACGGGAGACCCAGTACTTC
CASMTGLRETQYF
>TRBD2|NA|TRBJ2-3|TRBV5-1
TGCGCCAGCAGCCTGGCCTGGACTAGCGGGAGAACCACAGATACGCAGTATTTT
CASSLAWTSGRTTDTQYF
>NA|NA|TRBJ2-7|TRBV5-6
TGTGCCAGCGCGCGGGACGGACACTACGAGCAGTACTTC
CASARDGHYEQYF
>NA|NA|TRBJ2-5|TRBV27
TGTGCCAGCAGTTCCGGGACAGCGGGTGTTAGGGAGACCCAGTACTTC
CASSSGTAGVRETQYF
>NA|NA|TRBJ1-1|TRBV2
TGTGCCAGCAGGGGCCCTGAAGCTTTCTTT
CASRGPEAFF
>TRBD1|once|TRBJ1-4|TRBV5-5
TGTGCCAGCAGCCCGGACAGGTTTAAACTGTTTTTT
CASSPDRFKLFF
>NA|NA|TRBJ2-5|TRBV5-1
TGCGCCAGCAGCTTGGTCTTCAGGGAAGAGACCCAGTACTTC
CASSLVFREETQYF